Below are 10 T cell receptor beta chains sequenced from a single sample in a study of T cell repertoires in cytomegalovirus infection. TCRdb used MiXCR to reprocess the reads, holding one entry per CDR3 protein. This sample has around 250,000 distinct CDR3 sequences, with approximately 15% found just once. Sequenced: CD8+ T cells from PBMCs. The receptors come from a human donor in good health (CMV status not recorded). Some clones in this sample may be carry-over from other donors' samples.

The chain has TRBV4-1 and TRBJ2-3; 7 nucleotides match TRBD2. CDR1 and CDR2 (germline): MGHRA, YSYEKL. The ends lost 0 bases at V and 3 bases at J; junction bases unmatched: 9. The CDR3 length is 17 residues. CDR3 bases: TGCGCCAGCAGCCAAGATGGCCCAACTAGCGTTACAGATACGCAGTATTTT. Translation gives CASSQDGPTSVTDTQYF.

This clonotype was detected ten times or more. This chain connects TRBV12-3 or TRBV12-4 to TRBJ1-5; 8 nucleotides agree with TRBD1. The CDR3 length is 15 residues. The V and J ends lost 6 bases and 6 bases, in that order; junction bases with no gene match: 10. CDR3 in DNA: TGTGCCAGCAGGGAGACAGGGGCGCTGGGTCAGCCCCAGCATTTT. Its protein is CASRETGALGQPQHF.

This clonotype has at least ten counts. The J gene is TRBJ2-4, the V gene TRBV15; a weak D match, TRBD2 (6 bases). The V end was cut by 8 bases, the J end by 6 bases, with 14 bases between. The CDR3 spans 13 residues. The germline V gene encodes CDR1 LNHNV and CDR2 YYDKDF (reference sequence). The chain's CDR3 is CATSGGSGNIQYF. The CDR3 DNA reads TGTGCCACCTCAGGAGGGTCGGGAAACATTCAGTACTTC.

This clonotype was recorded at least ten times. V and J are TRBV7-6 and TRBJ2-1; 10 positions match TRBD1. V lost 1 base and J lost 2; bases outside the gene matches: 2. The germline CDR1 and CDR2 sequences are SGHVS and FNYEAQ. This CDR3 comprises 16 residues. DNA of the CDR3: TGTGCCAGCAGCTTAGGGACAGGGGGACCCTACAATGAGCAGTTCTTC. Translated, it gives CASSLGTGGPYNEQFF.

The CDR3 is CASSDGNEKLFF. For the CDR3, the DNA is TGCGCCAGCAGTGACGGTAATGAAAAACTGTTTTTT. This chain connects TRBV5-1 to TRBJ1-4, with no clear D. Germline V lookup: CDR1 SGHRS, CDR2 YFSETQ. This CDR3 has 12 amino acids. With 5 bases removed from V and 4 bases from J, the gap between germline ends came to 6 bases.

This clonotype was counted between two and nine times. This chain joins TRBV2 and TRBJ2-3, with TRBD1 identical over 8 bases. With V trimmed by 4 bases and J by 2 bases, 5 bases remained unmatched. This CDR3 has 15 residues. Germline V gene lookup returns CDR1 SNHLY and CDR2 FYNNEI. CDR3 nucleotides: TGTGCCAGCAGTGCGGGACAGGCAAACACAGATACGCAGTATTTT. Encoded protein: CASSAGQANTDTQYF.

This clonotype has a handful of counts. This sequence joins TRBV12-3 or TRBV12-4 and TRBJ2-1; TRBD2 aligns across 9 bases. V was pared by 5 bases and J by 3 bases, with 5 bases of the junction left unmatched. This CDR3 contains 15 residues. CDR3 in amino acids: CASSPAGGRYNEQFF. The CDR3 DNA follows: TGTGCCAGCAGTCCAGCGGGGGGACGCTACAATGAGCAGTTCTTC.

This clonotype was counted only a few times. This chain connects TRBV2 to TRBJ1-5; TRBD1 matches 7 bases. The ends lost 3 bases at V and 0 bases at J; junction bases unmatched: 8. Germline lookup yields CDR1 SNHLY and CDR2 FYNNEI. The CDR3 is made up of 17 amino acids. The CDR3 is CASSEVGQVYSNQPQHF. In nucleotides, the CDR3 is TGTGCCAGCAGTGAGGTCGGACAGGTTTATAGCAATCAGCCCCAGCATTTT. Combining the CDR3 with reference TRBV2 and TRBJ1-5 gives the whole variable domain EPEVTQTPSHQVTQMGQEVILRCVPISNHLYFYWYRQILGQKVEFLVSFYNNEISEKSEIFDDQFSVERPDGSNFTLKIRSTKLEDSAMYFCASSEVGQVYSNQPQHFGDGTRLSIL.

This clonotype was counted between two and nine times. This chain joins TRBV29-1 and TRBJ2-7; D not certain. V gave up 1 base and J gave up 2 bases, with 6 bases separating them. Per germline, CDR1 SQVTM and CDR2 ANQGSEA. CDR3 length equals 12 residues. The CDR3 sequence is CSVEGPTYEQYF. For the CDR3, the DNA is TGCAGCGTTGAAGGGCCGACCTACGAGCAGTACTTC.

The chain joins TRBV20-1 to TRBJ1-5, with D hard to call. Germline V CDR1 and CDR2: DFQATT, SNEGSKA (reference sequence). This CDR3 contains 14 residues. V dropped 5 bases and J dropped 2 bases, with 13 bases sitting between them. As DNA, the CDR3 is TGCAGTGCTTACACCGGACGGGGCAATCAGCCCCAGCATTTT. Its protein product is CSAYTGRGNQPQHF.